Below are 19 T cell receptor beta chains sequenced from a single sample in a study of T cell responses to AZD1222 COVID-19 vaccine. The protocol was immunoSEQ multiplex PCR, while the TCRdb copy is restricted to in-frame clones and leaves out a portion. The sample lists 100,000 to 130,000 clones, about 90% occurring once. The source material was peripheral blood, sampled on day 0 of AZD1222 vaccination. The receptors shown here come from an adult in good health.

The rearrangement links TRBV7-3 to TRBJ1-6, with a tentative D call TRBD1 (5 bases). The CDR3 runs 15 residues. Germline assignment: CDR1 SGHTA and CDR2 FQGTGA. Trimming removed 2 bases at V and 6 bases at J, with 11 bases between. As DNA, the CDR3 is TGTGCCAGCAGCTTAGGGTCAGGGATTAATTCACCCCTCCACTTT. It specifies CASSLGSGINSPLHF.

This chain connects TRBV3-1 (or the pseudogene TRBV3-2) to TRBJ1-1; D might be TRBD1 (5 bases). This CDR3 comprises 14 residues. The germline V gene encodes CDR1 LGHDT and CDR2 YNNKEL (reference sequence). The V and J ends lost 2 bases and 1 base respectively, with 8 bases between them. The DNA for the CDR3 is TGTGCCAGCAGCCAAACAGGTGGGAACACTGAAGCTTTCTTT. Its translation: CASSQTGGNTEAFF.

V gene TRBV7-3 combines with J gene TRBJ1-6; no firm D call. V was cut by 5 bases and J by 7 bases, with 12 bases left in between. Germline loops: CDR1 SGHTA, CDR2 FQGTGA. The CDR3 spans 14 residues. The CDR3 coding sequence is TGTGCCAGCAGCCGAGGAAAAGGAAATTCACCCCTCCACTTT. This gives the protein CASSRGKGNSPLHF. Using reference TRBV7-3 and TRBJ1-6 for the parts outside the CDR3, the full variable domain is GAGVSQTPSNKVTEKGKYVELRCDPISGHTALYWYRQSLGQGPEFLIYFQGTGAADDSGLPNDRFFAVRPEGSVSTLKIQRTERGDSAVYLCASSRGKGNSPLHFGNGTRLTVT.

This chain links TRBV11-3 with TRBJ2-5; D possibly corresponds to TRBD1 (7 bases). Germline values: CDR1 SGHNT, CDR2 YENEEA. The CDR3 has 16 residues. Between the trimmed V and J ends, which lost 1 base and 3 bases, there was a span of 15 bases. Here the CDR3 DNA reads TGTGCCAGCAGCTTAGGAGGGGGCGGACTAAAAGAGACCCAGTACTTC. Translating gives CASSLGGGGLKETQYF.

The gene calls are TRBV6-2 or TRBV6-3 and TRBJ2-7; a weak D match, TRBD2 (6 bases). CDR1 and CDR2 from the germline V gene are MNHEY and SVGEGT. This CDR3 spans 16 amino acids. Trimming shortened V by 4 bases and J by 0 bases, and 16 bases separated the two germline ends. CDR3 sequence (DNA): TGTGCCAGCAGTTGGGGAGCGGGCTCTAGCTCCTACGAGCAGTACTTC. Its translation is CASSWGAGSSSYEQYF.

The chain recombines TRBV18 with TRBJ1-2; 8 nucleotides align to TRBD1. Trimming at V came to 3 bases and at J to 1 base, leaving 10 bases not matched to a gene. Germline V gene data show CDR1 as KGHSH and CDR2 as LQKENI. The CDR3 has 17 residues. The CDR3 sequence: CASSPPQGAQINYGYTF. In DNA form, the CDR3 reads TGTGCCAGCTCACCCCCGCAGGGGGCGCAGATTAACTATGGCTACACCTTC.

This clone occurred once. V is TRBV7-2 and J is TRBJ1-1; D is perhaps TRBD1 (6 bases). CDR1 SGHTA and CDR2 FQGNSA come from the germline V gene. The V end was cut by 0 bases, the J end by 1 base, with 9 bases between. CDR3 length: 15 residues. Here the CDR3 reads CASSLAGQPNTEAFF. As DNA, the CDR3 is TGTGCCAGCAGCTTAGCCGGACAGCCGAACACTGAAGCTTTCTTT. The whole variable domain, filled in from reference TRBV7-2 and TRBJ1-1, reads GAGVSQSPSNKVTEKGKDVELRCDPISGHTALYWYRQSLGQGLEFLIYFQGNSAPDKSGLPSDRFSAERTGGSVSTLTIQRTQQEDSAVYLCASSLAGQPNTEAFFGQGTRLTVV.

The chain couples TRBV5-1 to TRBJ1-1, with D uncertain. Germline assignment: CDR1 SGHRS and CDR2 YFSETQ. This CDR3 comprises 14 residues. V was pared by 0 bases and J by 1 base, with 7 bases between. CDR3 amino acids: CASSLDPGNTEAFF. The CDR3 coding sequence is TGCGCCAGCAGCTTGGATCCCGGGAACACTGAAGCTTTCTTT.

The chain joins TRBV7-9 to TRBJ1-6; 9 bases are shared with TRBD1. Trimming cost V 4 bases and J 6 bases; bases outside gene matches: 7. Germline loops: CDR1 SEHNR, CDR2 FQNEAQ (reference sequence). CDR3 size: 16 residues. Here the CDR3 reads CASSSIRDRVNSPLHF. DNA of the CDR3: TGTGCCAGCAGCTCCATCCGGGACAGGGTTAATTCACCCCTCCACTTT. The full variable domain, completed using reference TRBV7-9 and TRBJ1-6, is DTGVSQNPRHKITKRGQNVTFRCDPISEHNRLYWYRQTLGQGPEFLTYFQNEAQLEKSRLLSDRFSAERPKGSFSTLEIQRTEQGDSAMYLCASSSIRDRVNSPLHFGNGTRLTVT.

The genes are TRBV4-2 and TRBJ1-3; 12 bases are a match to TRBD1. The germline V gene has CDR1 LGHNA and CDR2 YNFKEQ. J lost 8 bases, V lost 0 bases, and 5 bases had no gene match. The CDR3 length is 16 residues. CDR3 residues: CASSQEGTGGADTIYF. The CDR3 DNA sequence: TGTGCCAGCAGCCAAGAAGGGACAGGGGGCGCGGACACCATATATTTT.

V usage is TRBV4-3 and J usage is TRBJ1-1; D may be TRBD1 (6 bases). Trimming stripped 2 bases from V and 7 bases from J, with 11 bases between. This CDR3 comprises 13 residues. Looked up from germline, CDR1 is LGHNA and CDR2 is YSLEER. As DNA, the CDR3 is TGCGCCAGCAGCCAAAACAGGGCGCTTGAAGCTTTCTTT. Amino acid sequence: CASSQNRALEAFF.

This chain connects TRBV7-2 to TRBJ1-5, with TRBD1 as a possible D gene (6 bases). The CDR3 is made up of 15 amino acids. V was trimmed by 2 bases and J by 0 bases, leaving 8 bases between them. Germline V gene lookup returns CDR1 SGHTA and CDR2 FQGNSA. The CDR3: CASSLIGGSNQPQHF. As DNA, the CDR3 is TGTGCCAGCAGCTTAATAGGGGGTAGCAATCAGCCCCAGCATTTT. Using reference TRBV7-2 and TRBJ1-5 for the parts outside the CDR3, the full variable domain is GAGVSQSPSNKVTEKGKDVELRCDPISGHTALYWYRQSLGQGLEFLIYFQGNSAPDKSGLPSDRFSAERTGGSVSTLTIQRTQQEDSAVYLCASSLIGGSNQPQHFGDGTRLSIL.

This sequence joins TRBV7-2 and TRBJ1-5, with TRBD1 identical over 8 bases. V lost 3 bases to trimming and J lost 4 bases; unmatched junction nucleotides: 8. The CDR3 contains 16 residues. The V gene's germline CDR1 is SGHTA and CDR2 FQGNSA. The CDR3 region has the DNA TGTGCCAGCAGCTTTGAAAACAGGGGGGGGAATCAGCCCCAGCATTTT. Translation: CASSFENRGGNQPQHF.

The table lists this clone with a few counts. The CDR3 loop reads CSASQGGGSYEQYF. In DNA form, the CDR3 reads TGCAGTGCGAGTCAGGGAGGGGGTAGCTACGAGCAGTACTTC. The chain is built from TRBV20-1 and TRBJ2-7; D might be TRBD2 (7 bases). This CDR3 has 14 amino acids. Germline loops: CDR1 DFQATT, CDR2 SNEGSKA (reference sequence). V was shortened by 6 bases and J by 3 bases, with 18 bases between the two germline ends.

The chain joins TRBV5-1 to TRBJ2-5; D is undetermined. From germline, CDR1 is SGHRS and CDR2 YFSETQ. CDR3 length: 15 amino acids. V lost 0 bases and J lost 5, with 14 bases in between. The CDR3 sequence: CASSLAGSKAETQYF. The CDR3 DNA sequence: TGCGCCAGCAGCTTGGCAGGCTCTAAAGCCGAGACCCAGTACTTC.

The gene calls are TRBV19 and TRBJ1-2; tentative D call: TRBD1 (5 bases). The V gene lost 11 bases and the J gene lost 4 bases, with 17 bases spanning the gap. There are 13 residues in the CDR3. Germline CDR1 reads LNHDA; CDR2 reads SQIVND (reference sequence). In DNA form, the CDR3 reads TGTGCCCCCCAGGGCGGCGGGGGCTATGGCTACACCTTC. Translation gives CAPQGGGGYGYTF.

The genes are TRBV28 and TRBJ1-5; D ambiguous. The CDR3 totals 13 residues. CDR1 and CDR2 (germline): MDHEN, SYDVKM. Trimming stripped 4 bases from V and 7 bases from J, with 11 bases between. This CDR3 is CASSSFSNQPQHF. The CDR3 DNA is TGTGCCAGCAGTTCCTTTAGTAACCAGCCCCAGCATTTT.

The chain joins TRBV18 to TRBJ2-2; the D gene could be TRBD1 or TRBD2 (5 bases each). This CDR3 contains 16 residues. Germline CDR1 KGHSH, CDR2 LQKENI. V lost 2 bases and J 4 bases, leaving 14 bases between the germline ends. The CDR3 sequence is CASSPRGVGATGELFF. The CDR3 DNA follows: TGTGCCAGCTCACCAAGAGGGGTCGGCGCCACCGGGGAGCTGTTTTTT.

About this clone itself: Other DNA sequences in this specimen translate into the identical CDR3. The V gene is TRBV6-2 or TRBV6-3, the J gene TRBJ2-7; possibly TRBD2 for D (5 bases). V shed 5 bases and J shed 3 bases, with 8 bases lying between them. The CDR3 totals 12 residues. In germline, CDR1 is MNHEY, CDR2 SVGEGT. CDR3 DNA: TGTGCCAGCAGTCCCGGGGTCTACGAGCAGTACTTC. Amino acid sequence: CASSPGVYEQYF.